This T cell receptor (beta chain) was sequenced during a study of T cells in Graves' hyperthyroidism and ophthalmopathy. Study-level points and caveats: A model built on 13 V-J features separated ophthalmopathy from stable hyperthyroidism.

RNA transcripts were the template for amplifying TCR beta CDR3 regions. The HTBI set primed first-round TCR CDR3 RT-PCR. Each CDR3 protein gets one entry after TCRdb re-called the multiplex PCR reads with MiXCR. The sample records hundreds of thousands of distinct CDR3 sequences, 13% to 15% being singletons. Concerning this clonotype itself: Antigen specificity is unknown.

Germline V lookup: CDR1 KGHDR, CDR2 SFDVKD. With 8 bases removed from V and 4 bases from J, the gap between germline ends came to 10 bases. The CDR3 is made up of 13 amino acids. V gene TRBV24-1 combines with J gene TRBJ2-2; D gene unclear. This receptor was identified in a woman in her 50s with Graves' ophthalmopathy. Sequencing used blood. CDR3 residues: CATKAYSTGELFF. The CDR3 bases are TGTGCCACCAAAGCTTATAGCACCGGGGAGCTGTTTTTT.